There are many counts of the clone carrying this T cell receptor beta chain. What it binds is not known. This specimen belongs to a study of CD8+CD57+ T cells in acquired aplastic anemia. Sequencing was done on patients that had shown CD8+CD57+ cell expansion by flow cytometry. Both TCR beta VDJ combination and CDR3 sequence profiling were carried out. Genomic DNA was the template for this profiling. TCRdb called the reads again in MiXCR, with one record for every CDR3 protein. The sample carries hundreds of thousands of distinct CDR3 sequences, less than 35% recorded once. Study outcomes and limitations: CD8+ Simpson's diversity in patients was not significantly different from that in controls. The number of CD8+ CDR3 sequences shared by patients and controls was roughly 30.

CDR3 length: 14 amino acids. CDR1 SEHNR and CDR2 FQNEAQ come from the germline V gene (reference sequence). J gave up 6 bases and V 5 bases, and 9 bases lay outside the gene matches. This sequence originates from a human donor with aplastic anemia. Sequenced input: sorted CD4+, CD8+, or CD8+CD57+ T cells (not recorded which) from PBMCs. This chain uses TRBV7-9 with TRBJ2-7, with 8 bases lining up with TRBD1. The CDR3 DNA reads as TGTGCCAGCAGCCCCGGACAGGGAATGGGCGAGCAGTACTTC. Its protein is CASSPGQGMGEQYF.